This T cell receptor (beta chain) was sequenced in a study of shared clonotypes between healthy human individuals. Assay used: immunoSEQ multiplex PCR; TCRdb lists only in-frame clones, some missing. The data hold approximately 530,000 clones, with roughly 95% observed a single time. The CDR3 loop spans 16 amino acids. Trimming removed 5 bases from V and 2 bases from J; junction bases left unmatched: 9. Germline CDR1 is SGHVS and CDR2 is FQNEAQ. The count of this clone is one. The sequence was collected from a woman in her 30s in good health. Sequences were obtained from naive CD4+ T cells sorted from blood. Subset reported: CD45RA+ positively selected. The chain joins TRBV7-8 to TRBJ2-3; 8 nucleotides line up with TRBD2. In nucleotides, the CDR3 is TGTGCCAGCAGCCAAGACACTAGCGGAATCACAGATACGCAGTATTTT. Residues: CASSQDTSGITDTQYF.